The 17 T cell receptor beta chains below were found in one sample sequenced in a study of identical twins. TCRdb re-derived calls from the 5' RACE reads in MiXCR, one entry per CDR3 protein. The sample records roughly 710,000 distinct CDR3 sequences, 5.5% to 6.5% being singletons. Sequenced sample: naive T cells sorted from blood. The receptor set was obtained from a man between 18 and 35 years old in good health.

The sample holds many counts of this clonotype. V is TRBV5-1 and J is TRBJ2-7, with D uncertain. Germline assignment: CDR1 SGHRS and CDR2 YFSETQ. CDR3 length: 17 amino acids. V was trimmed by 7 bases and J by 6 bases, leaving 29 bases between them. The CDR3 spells CASPPWGVTSAMSEQYV. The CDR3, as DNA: TGCGCCAGCCCCCCGTGGGGTGTAACGTCCGCCATGAGCGAGCAGTACGTC.

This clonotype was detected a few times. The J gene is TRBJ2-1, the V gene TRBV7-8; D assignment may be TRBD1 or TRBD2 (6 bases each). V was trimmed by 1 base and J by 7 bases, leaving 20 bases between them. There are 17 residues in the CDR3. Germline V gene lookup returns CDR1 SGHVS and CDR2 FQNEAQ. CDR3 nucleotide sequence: TGTGCCAGCAGCTTAGTTATTCGGGGGCAAGCGGAGAATGAGCAGTTCTTC. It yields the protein CASSLVIRGQAENEQFF.

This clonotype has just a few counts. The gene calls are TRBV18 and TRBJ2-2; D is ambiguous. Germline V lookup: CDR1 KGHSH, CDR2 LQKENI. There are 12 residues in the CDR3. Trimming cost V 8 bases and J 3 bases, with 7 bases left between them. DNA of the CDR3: TGTGCCAGCCCATTTCACACCGGGGAGCTGTTTTTT. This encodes CASPFHTGELFF.

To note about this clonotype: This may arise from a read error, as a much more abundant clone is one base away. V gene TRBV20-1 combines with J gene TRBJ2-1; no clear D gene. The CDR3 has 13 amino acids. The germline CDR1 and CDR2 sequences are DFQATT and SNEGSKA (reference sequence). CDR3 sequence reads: CSSRGEFEDEQFF. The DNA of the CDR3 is TGCAGTTCTAGAGGCGAGTTCGAGGATGAGCAGTTCTTC.

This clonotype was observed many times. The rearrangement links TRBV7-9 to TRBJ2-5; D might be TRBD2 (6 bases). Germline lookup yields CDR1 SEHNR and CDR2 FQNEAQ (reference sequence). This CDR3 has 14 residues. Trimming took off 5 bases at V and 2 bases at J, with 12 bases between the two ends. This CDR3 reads CASSPGGAQETQYF. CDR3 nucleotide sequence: TGTGCCAGCAGCCCCGGCGGGGCACAAGAGACCCAGTACTTC.

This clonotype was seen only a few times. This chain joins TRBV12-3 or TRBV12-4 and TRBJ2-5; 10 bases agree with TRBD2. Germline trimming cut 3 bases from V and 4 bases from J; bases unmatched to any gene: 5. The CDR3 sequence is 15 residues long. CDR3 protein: CASSFRAGGPETQYF. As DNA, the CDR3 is TGTGCCAGCAGTTTTAGAGCGGGAGGGCCAGAGACCCAGTACTTC.

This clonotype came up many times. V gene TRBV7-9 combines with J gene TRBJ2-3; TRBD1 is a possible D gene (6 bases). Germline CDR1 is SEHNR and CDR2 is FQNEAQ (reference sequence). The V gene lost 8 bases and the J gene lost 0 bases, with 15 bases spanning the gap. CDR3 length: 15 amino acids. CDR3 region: CASASQGSSTDTQYF. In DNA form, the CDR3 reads TGTGCCAGCGCCTCACAGGGCTCTAGCACAGATACGCAGTATTTT.

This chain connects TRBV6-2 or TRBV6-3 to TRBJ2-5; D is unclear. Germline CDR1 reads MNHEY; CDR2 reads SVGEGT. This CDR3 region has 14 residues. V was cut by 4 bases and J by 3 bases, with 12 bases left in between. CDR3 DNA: TGTGCCAGCAGTTCCCCGGTTGCCAAAGAGACCCAGTACTTC. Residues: CASSSPVAKETQYF.

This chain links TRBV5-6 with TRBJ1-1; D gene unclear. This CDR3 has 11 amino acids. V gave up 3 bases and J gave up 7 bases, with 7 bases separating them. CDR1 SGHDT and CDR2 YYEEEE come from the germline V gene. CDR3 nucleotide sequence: TGTGCCAGCAGCTGGTCTGATGAAGCTTTCTTT. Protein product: CASSWSDEAFF.

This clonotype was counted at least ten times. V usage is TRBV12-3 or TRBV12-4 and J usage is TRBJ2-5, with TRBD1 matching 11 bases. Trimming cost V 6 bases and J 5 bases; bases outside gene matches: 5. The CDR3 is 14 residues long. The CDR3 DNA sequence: TGTGCCAGCAGCCGAGGGACAGGGGGTGAGACCCAGTACTTC. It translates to CASSRGTGGETQYF.

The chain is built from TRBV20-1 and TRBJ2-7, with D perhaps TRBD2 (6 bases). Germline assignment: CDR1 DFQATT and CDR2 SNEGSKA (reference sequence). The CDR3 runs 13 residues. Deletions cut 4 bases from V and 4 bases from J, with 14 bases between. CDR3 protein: CSAMGLEVYEQYF. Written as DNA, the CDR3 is TGCAGTGCTATGGGACTGGAAGTTTACGAGCAGTACTTC.

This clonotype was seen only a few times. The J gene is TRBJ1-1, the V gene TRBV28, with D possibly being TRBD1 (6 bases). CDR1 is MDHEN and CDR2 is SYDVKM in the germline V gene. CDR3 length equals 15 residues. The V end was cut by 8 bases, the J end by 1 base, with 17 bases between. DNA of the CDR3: TGTGCCAGCCAACTTGGGCAGGGGAGGAACACTGAAGCTTTCTTT. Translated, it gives CASQLGQGRNTEAFF. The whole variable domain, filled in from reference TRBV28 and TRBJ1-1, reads DVKVTQSSRYLVKRTGEKVFLECVQDMDHENMFWYRQDPGLGLRLIYFSYDVKMKEKGDIPEGYSVSREKKERFSLILESASTNQTSMYLCASQLGQGRNTEAFFGQGTRLTVV.

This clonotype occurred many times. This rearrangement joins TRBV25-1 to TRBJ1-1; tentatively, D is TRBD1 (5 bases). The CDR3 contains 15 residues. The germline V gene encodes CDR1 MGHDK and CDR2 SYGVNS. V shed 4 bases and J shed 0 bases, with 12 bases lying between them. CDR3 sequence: CASSGQRPMNTEAFF. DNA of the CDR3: TGTGCCAGCAGTGGACAGAGACCTATGAACACTGAAGCTTTCTTT.

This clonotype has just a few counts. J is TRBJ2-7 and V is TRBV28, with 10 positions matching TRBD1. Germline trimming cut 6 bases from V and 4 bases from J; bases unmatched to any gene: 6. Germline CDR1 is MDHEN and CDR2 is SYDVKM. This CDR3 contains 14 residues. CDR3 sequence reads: CASRPPGQGYEQYF. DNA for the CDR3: TGTGCCAGCAGGCCCCCGGGACAGGGGTACGAGCAGTACTTC.

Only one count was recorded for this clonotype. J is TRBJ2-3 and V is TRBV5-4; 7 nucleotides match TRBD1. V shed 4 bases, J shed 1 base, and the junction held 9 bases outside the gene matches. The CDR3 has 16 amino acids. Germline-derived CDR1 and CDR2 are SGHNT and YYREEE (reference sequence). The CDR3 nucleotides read TGTGCCAGCAGCCACGACGAGGGGGCGCGCACAGATACGCAGTATTTT. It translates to CASSHDEGARTDTQYF.

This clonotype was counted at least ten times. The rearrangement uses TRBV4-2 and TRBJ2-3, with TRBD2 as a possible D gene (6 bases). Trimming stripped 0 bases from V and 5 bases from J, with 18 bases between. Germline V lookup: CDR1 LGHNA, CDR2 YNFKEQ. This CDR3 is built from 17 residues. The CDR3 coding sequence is TGTGCCAGCAGCCAAGAAGGTACTAGCCCTGGCAAAGATACGCAGTATTTT. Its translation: CASSQEGTSPGKDTQYF.

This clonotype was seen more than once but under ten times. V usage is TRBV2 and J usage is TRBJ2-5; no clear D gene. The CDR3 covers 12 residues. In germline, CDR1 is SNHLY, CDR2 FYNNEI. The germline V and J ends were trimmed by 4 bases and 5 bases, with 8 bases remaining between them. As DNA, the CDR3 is TGTGCCAGCAGTGGTGCTAGTGAGACCCAGTACTTC. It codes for CASSGASETQYF. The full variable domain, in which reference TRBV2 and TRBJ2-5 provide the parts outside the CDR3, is EPEVTQTPSHQVTQMGQEVILRCVPISNHLYFYWYRQILGQKVEFLVSFYNNEISEKSEIFDDQFSVERPDGSNFTLKIRSTKLEDSAMYFCASSGASETQYFGPGTRLLVL.